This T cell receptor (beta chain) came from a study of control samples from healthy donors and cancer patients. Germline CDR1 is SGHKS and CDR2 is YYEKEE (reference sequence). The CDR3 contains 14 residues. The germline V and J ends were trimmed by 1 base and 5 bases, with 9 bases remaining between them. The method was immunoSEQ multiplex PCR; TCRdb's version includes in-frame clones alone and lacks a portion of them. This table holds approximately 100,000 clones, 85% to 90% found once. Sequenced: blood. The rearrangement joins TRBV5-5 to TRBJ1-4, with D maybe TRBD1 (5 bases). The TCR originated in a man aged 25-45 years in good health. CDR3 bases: TGTGCCAGCAGCTTGCGGGGACGAAATGAAAAACTGTTTTTT. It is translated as CASSLRGRNEKLFF.